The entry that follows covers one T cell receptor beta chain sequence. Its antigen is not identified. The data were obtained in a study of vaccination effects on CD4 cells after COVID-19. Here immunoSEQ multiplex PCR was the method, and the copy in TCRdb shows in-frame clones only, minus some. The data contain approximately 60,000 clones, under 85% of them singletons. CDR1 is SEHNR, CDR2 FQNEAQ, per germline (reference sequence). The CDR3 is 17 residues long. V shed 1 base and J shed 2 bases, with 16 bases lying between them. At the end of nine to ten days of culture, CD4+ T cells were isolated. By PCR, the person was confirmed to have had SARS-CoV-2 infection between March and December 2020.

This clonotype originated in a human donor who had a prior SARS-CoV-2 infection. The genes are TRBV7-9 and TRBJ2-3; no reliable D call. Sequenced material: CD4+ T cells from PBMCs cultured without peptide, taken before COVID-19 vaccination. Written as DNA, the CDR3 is TGTGCCAGCAGCTTAGATCAGTTGTCGCCTGCCACAGATACGCAGTATTTT. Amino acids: CASSLDQLSPATDTQYF.